Reported below is one T cell receptor beta chain. The sample holds a few counts of this clonotype. The antigen it binds to is not known. No clone much larger than this one lies a single base away; base qualities are absent. This entry comes from a study of prognosis after radiotherapy for stage I lung cancer (dated by TCRdb to the early 2020s). Broadly, across the study: Between early 2018 and January 2019, approximately 18 stage I NSCLC patients were enrolled in Nanjing, China. Among the enrolled patients, roughly 14 had newly diagnosed primary stage I lung tumors, while about five had oligometastatic NSCLC following surgical resection of the primary tumor. All patients were regarded as medically inoperable, because of comorbidities in about a dozen patients and refusal of surgery in six or seven patients. The cohort included approximately 13 men and about six women, with a median age of approximately 75 years and a range of roughly 53 to 85 years. About a dozen patients had adenocarcinoma and over five had squamous cell carcinoma as the tumor histology. Using image-guided IMRT or VMAT, SBRT was delivered in 3 to 5 fractions at a biologically effective dose of at least 100 Gy. SBRT was not combined with any concurrent therapy in any patient. About 20% of the 19 patients developed distant metastases after SBRT, at a median of around 7 months; the other 15 showed no significant progression. This study profiled peripheral blood TCR beta repertoires from stage I NSCLC patients before and after stereotactic body radiotherapy and linked the repertoires to distant failure. A total of about 40 blood samples from 20 or so patients were sequenced, with one sample obtained before and one obtained after SBRT for each patient. Study-wide conclusions, independent of this receptor: No determination of tumor specificity was made for expanded TCR clones. No adjustment for multiple comparisons was applied to any of the reported P values. The small cohort and short follow-up limited the study, so independent validation of the findings is needed. Differences in TRBV and TRBJ usage frequencies by metastasis status were reportedly observed in two V genes at baseline and in roughly ten V and two J genes after SBRT. After SBRT, the count of unique TCR clones dropped from a median of approximately 10,000 beforehand to 6,500 to 8,000 afterward (Wilcoxon paired P=0.011). Post-SBRT Shannon entropy and its change from baseline were lower in patients who developed distant metastases; baseline Shannon entropy was not associated with metastases.

All patients had node-negative disease on CT and PET/CT, and none had a history of other malignancies or had previously received chemotherapy or radiotherapy. Around 5.5 milliliters of peripheral venous blood were drawn into EDTA tubes at each of two time points. Ficoll-Paque Plus density-gradient centrifugation was used to isolate PBMCs. Right after collection, samples were placed at -80 degrees C and kept there until analysis. Two rounds of multiplex PCR were performed to amplify the TCR beta CDR3 region from genomic DNA. The first PCR round used primers specific to each TRBV and TRBJ gene, with sequences filed in Chinese patent CN105087789A. Universal primers were used in the second PCR round. The Roche High Pure PCR Template Preparation Kit was used to extract genomic DNA from frozen PBMCs. The libraries underwent paired-end sequencing with 151 bp reads on an Illumina HiSeq 3000. Under the source paper's analysis protocol: CutAdapt was used to discard raw reads that did not contain the multiplex PCR primer sequences. Using PEAR, the high-quality paired reads were merged into contigs. MiXCR assigned TRB V, D and J gene segments to each contig by aligning to reference sequences. To remove sequencing errors, CDR3 sequences were clustered according to base quality and sequence similarity. Shannon entropy normalized by the natural log of productive TCR sequence number was used as the measure of diversity. Clonality was defined as one minus Shannon entropy divided by the natural log of the number of unique clonotypes. Using the Youden index from ROC curves, the researchers picked the repertoire-metric cut-offs for progression-free survival, and all analyses were carried out in R 3.5.3. The public reads were reanalyzed by TCRdb: fastp trimming at Q25, MiXCR alignment, in-frame beta chains only. When rows share a CDR3 protein, they turn into one entry using the most common DNA and genes. TCRdb, not the original authors, processed these V and J calls. In this sample the table shows about 59,000 distinct CDR3 sequences, 26% of which occur a single time. Around 8% of the sample is held by the ten biggest clonotypes.

The sample in question was PBMCs, obtained before or after stereotactic body radiation therapy (not recorded which). The receptor comes from a donor older than 45 with non-small cell lung cancer.

The DNA is as follows: TGTGCCAGCAGCTTGAGTGGGTCTAGCGGGGGGTTTTTTTCCTACGAGCAGTACTTC. This encodes CASSLSGSSGGFFSYEQYF. This chain is built from TRBV5-6 and TRBJ2-7; 11 bases in the middle match TRBD2. Sequences SGHDT (CDR1) and YYEEEE (CDR2) are obtained from the germline V gene. Relative to germline, V is missing 1 base and J is missing 1 base, with 13 bases of the junction outside any gene match. Taken from cysteine to phenylalanine, the CDR3 has 19 residues. The only DNA kept is the CDR3, 57 bases in frame from the first base.